Presented here are 6 T cell receptor beta chains from one specimen sequenced in a study of shared clonotypes between healthy human individuals (dated by TCRdb to the early 2020s). The library was generated by the immunoSEQ multiplex PCR assay. In its TCRdb copy, this immuneACCESS table keeps in-frame sequences only and misses some clones. Where compared with another copy, unresolved V genes explain less than half of these, and the others have no known cause. Counted in this sample were more than 2,000,000 clones; around 94% of them appeared once. More than 0.12% of the sample lies in the top ten. Sequencing used naive CD4+ T cells sorted from blood. In light of the paper, this sample's cell subset or site label describes: CD45RA+ positively selected. The receptors come from a man aged 18 to 30 in good health.

The CDR3 sequence: CASSLIWGMNTEAFF. Written as DNA, the CDR3 is TGCGCCAGCAGCTTGATCTGGGGAATGAACACTGAAGCTTTCTTT. The genes are TRBV5-1 and TRBJ1-1, with D unclear. The germline V and J ends were trimmed by 1 base and 0 bases, with 10 bases remaining between them. This CDR3 has 15 residues. Germline V gene data show CDR1 as SGHRS and CDR2 as YFSETQ. Based on the CDR3 plus reference TRBV5-1 and TRBJ1-1, the full variable domain is KAGVTQTPRYLIKTRGQQVTLSCSPISGHRSVSWYQQTPGQGLQFLFEYFSETQRNKGNFPGRFSGRQFSNSRSEMNVSTLELGDSALYLCASSLIWGMNTEAFFGQGTRLTVV.

The chain couples TRBV28 to TRBJ2-3; D may be TRBD1 or TRBD2 (6 bases each). The CDR3 runs 15 residues. Trimming cost V 4 bases and J 8 bases, with 19 bases left between them. Germline V gene lookup returns CDR1 MDHEN and CDR2 SYDVKM. The CDR3 coding sequence is TGTGCCAGCAGTTCCTCAGCGGAGGGGGTGGGTACGCAGTATTTT. Protein: CASSSSAEGVGTQYF.

Points on this clone: This CDR3 is also generated by other DNA sequences in the sample. The chain couples TRBV7-9 to TRBJ1-5; unclear D gene. V was clipped by 1 base and J by 6 bases, with 7 bases between them. Germline V CDR1 and CDR2: SEHNR, FQNEAQ (reference sequence). This CDR3 is 13 amino acids long. The CDR3 DNA reads TGTGCCAGCAGCTTAGACCCCGGTCAGCCCCAGCATTTT. Protein: CASSLDPGQPQHF.

A remark on this clone: Other nucleotide sequences in the sample specify the same CDR3. This chain joins TRBV18 and TRBJ2-7; TRBD2 is a possible D gene (6 bases). This CDR3 has 13 amino acids. Trimming stripped 3 bases from V and 3 bases from J, with 9 bases between. In germline, CDR1 is KGHSH, CDR2 LQKENI. In DNA form, the CDR3 reads TGTGCCAGCTCACCGGGACTTATCTACGAGCAGTACTTC. It specifies CASSPGLIYEQYF.

The V and J genes are TRBV19 and TRBJ1-3, with D perhaps TRBD1 (5 bases). This CDR3 region has 14 residues. V dropped 9 bases and J dropped 2 bases, with 14 bases sitting between them. Germline V gives CDR1 LNHDA, CDR2 SQIVND (reference sequence). In DNA, the CDR3 is TGTGCCAGCGGGGCGAGCCCAACTGGAAACACCATATATTTT. Its protein product is CASGASPTGNTIYF. The whole variable domain, filled in from reference TRBV19 and TRBJ1-3, reads DGGITQSPKYLFRKEGQNVTLSCEQNLNHDAMYWYRQDPGQGLRLIYYSQIVNDFQKGDIAEGYSVSREKKESFPLTVTSAQKNPTAFYLCASGASPTGNTIYFGEGSWLTVV.

The rearrangement joins TRBV7-6 to TRBJ1-6, with a possible D match to TRBD1 (5 bases). Germline V lookup: CDR1 SGHVS, CDR2 FNYEAQ. CDR3 length: 17 amino acids. The V and J ends lost 2 bases and 10 bases respectively, with 21 bases between them. The CDR3 nucleotides are TGTGCCAGCAGCTTATTCCCTATCAGGGTACCAGGGTCACCCCTCCACTTT. Protein: CASSLFPIRVPGSPLHF.